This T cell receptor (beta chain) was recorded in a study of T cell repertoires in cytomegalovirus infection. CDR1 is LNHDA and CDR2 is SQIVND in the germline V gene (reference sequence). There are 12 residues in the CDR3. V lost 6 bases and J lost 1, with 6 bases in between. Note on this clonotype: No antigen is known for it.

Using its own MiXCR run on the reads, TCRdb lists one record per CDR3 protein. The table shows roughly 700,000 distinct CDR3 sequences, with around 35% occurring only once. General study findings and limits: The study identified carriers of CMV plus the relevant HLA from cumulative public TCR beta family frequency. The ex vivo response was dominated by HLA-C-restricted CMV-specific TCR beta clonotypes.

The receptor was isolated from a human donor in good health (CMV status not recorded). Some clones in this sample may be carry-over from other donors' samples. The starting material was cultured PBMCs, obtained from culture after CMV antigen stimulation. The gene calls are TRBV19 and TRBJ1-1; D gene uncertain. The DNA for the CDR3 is TGTGCCAGTAGACAGAAGAACACTGAAGCTTTCTTT. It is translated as CASRQKNTEAFF.